This T cell receptor beta chain was identified in a study of neurological immune-mediated disorders. For the study at large: Of the roughly 35 patients who had multiple sclerosis, about 30 had the relapsing-remitting form and 3 had the secondary progressive form. Study-wide findings and caveats: The level of TCR clonal expansion was highest in patients with HTLV-1-associated myelopathy and lowest in multiple sclerosis, where it fell below the level seen in healthy controls. Phylogenetic grouping assigned the repertoires of 18 of 34 multiple sclerosis patients to one related-CDR3 cluster, which constitutes a possible signature.

A few counts support this clonotype. Its antigen remains unidentified. Synthesis of cDNA was carried out by template-switch 5'RACE. The reaction used 10-nucleotide random UMIs. TCRdb passed the 5' RACE reads through MiXCR, listing each CDR3 protein once. The sample has 55,000 to 60,000 distinct CDR3 sequences, approximately 3.5% seen once. J lost 3 bases, V lost 2 bases, and 2 bases had no gene match. This CDR3 has 13 residues. Germline V gene sequence: CDR1 DFQATT, CDR2 SNEGSKA (reference sequence). J is TRBJ2-5 and V is TRBV20-1; TRBD2 agrees at 8 bases. Sequenced: PBMCs. The TCR originated in a woman aged 25-40 years with multiple sclerosis. CDR3 loop: CSARKAGEETQYF. DNA of the CDR3: TGCAGTGCTAGAAAAGCGGGAGAAGAGACCCAGTACTTC.